One sample yielded the 30 T cell receptor beta chains listed below, sequenced in a study of molecular identifiers for immune sequencing clone quantification. TCRdb independently ran MiXCR on the PCR reads; one entry per CDR3 protein. The repertoire holds 550,000 to 750,000 distinct CDR3 sequences, with about 20% as singletons. The sample taken for sequencing was naive CD8+ T cells from blood, with Jurkat cell RNA spiked in. The subset: FACS-sorted CD8+CD4-CCR7+CD45RA+ naive T cells. These receptors originate from a human donor in good health. Some libraries in this study had Jurkat cell RNA spiked in.

Worth noting for this clonotype: Being one base from a much bigger clone, this may be a read error. The rearrangement links TRBV12-3 or TRBV12-4 to TRBJ1-5; D unresolved. This CDR3 is built from 13 residues. The CDR3 nucleotides read TGTGCCGGCAGTACCTCCAGCGGATGGGCCCAGCATTTT. It translates to CAGSTSSGWAQHF.

This clonotype has more than one count but fewer than ten. The gene calls are TRBV6-1 and TRBJ1-5, with 7 bases fitting TRBD1. The CDR3 runs 14 residues. The trim removed 6 bases at V and 5 bases at J, leaving 7 bases unmatched. Germline CDR1 MNHNS, CDR2 SASEGT. CDR3 coding DNA: TGTGCCAGCAGCCCGGGACAGCCTTATCAGCCCCAGCATTTT. Its protein product is CASSPGQPYQPQHF.

Many counts were recorded for this clonotype. J is TRBJ1-2 and V is TRBV30, with no clear D. This CDR3 has 14 amino acids. V gave up 1 base and J gave up 4 bases, with 13 bases separating them. Germline loops: CDR1 GTSNPN, CDR2 SVGIG (reference sequence). The CDR3 loop is CAWSDGIKGYGYTF. CDR3 in DNA: TGTGCCTGGAGTGACGGGATCAAGGGCTATGGCTACACCTTC.

This clonotype occurred many times. This chain links TRBV4-2 with TRBJ2-7, with 7 bases lining up with TRBD2. The CDR3 totals 14 residues. The J segment lost 3 bases and the V segment lost 1 base, leaving 3 bases of the junction unmatched. Germline-derived CDR1 and CDR2 are LGHNA and YNFKEQ. CDR3 amino acids: CASSQVERGYEQYF. The CDR3 DNA reads TGTGCCAGCAGCCAAGTTGAGCGGGGCTACGAGCAGTACTTC.

This clonotype showed up many times. The V call is TRBV7-6, the J call TRBJ2-2, with 11 bases fitting TRBD2. V gave up 5 bases and J gave up 7 bases; unmatched junction bases: 9. This CDR3 contains 16 residues. CDR1 is SGHVS and CDR2 is FNYEAQ in the germline V gene. This CDR3 is CASSLLAGARDGELFF. The CDR3 nucleotides read TGTGCCAGCAGCCTACTAGCGGGGGCCCGAGACGGGGAGCTGTTTTTT.

This chain links TRBV11-3 with TRBJ2-2, with 9 bases lining up with TRBD1. V dropped 5 bases and J dropped 7; count of bases not matched to a gene: 8. The CDR3 loop spans 15 amino acids. The germline gives CDR1 SGHNT, CDR2 YENEEA. The CDR3 loop is CASSGDRERVGELFF. CDR3 nucleotide sequence: TGTGCCAGCAGCGGGGACAGGGAGCGTGTCGGGGAGCTGTTTTTT.

As regards this clonotype: This could be a read error, since a much larger clone is one nucleotide away. Likely a read error: the CDR3 ends without its conserved phenylalanine or tryptophan. V is TRBV6-5 and J is TRBJ2-3; D remains unclear. The CDR3 is made up of 15 amino acids. Germline V gene data show CDR1 as MNHEY and CDR2 as SVGAGI. Trimming removed 5 bases from V and 1 base from J, with 13 bases in between. CDR3 protein: CASSIGSSGTDTQYS. CDR3 in DNA: TGTGCCAGCAGTATTGGTAGCTCTGGCACAGATACGCAGTATTCT.

This clonotype was recorded at least ten times. The V and J genes are TRBV15 and TRBJ2-5, with 7 bases matching TRBD1. J gave up 1 base and V 6 bases, and 2 bases lay outside the gene matches. This CDR3 contains 13 residues. Germline-derived CDR1 and CDR2 are LNHNV and YYDKDF (reference sequence). The CDR3 nucleotides are TGTGCCACCAGGGACAGGCCCCAAGAGACCCAGTACTTC. Translation gives CATRDRPQETQYF.

The chain employs TRBV20-1 and TRBJ2-2; D may be TRBD1 (5 bases). Trimming took off 5 bases at V and 6 bases at J, with 19 bases between the two ends. Germline V gene data show CDR1 as DFQATT and CDR2 as SNEGSKA (reference sequence). The CDR3 spans 15 residues. Written as DNA, the CDR3 is TGCAGTGCTCCACCGCCCCAGGGCTTCTCCGGGGAGCTGTTTTTT. Amino acids: CSAPPPQGFSGELFF.

This clonotype was detected only a few times. This rearrangement joins TRBV6-2 or TRBV6-3 to TRBJ1-1; the match to TRBD1 covers 8 bases. Germline V CDR1 and CDR2: MNHEY, SVGEGT. V gave up 0 bases and J gave up 5 bases; unmatched junction bases: 8. The CDR3 length is 16 residues. The CDR3 nucleotides are TGTGCCAGCAGTTACTCCCCAGACAGGGGAAGGACTGAAGCTTTCTTT. This codes for CASSYSPDRGRTEAFF.

The chain couples TRBV6-6 to TRBJ1-6; D gene unclear. This CDR3 is 16 amino acids long. Germline values: CDR1 MNHNY, CDR2 SVGAGI (reference sequence). V was trimmed by 6 bases and J by 0 bases, leaving 12 bases between them. The CDR3: CASSKDGSSYNSPLHF. In nucleotides, the CDR3 is TGTGCCAGCAGCAAAGACGGGAGCTCCTATAATTCACCCCTCCACTTT.

This clonotype was detected ten times or more. The V gene is TRBV27, the J gene TRBJ2-3; D is perhaps TRBD2 (5 bases). V was shortened by 4 bases and J by 0 bases, with 17 bases between the two germline ends. This CDR3 contains 17 residues. Germline assignment: CDR1 MNHEY and CDR2 SMNVEV (reference sequence). In DNA form, the CDR3 reads TGTGCCAGCAGTTCCCAACGACTAACCCGCAGCACAGATACGCAGTATTTT. The encoded protein is CASSSQRLTRSTDTQYF.

As for this clonotype: Given a much more abundant clone one base away, this may be a read error. V gene TRBV19 combines with J gene TRBJ2-3; D possibly corresponds to TRBD2 (6 bases). Germline CDR1 reads LNHDA; CDR2 reads SQIVND (reference sequence). Between the trimmed V and J ends, which lost 2 bases and 6 bases, there was a span of 9 bases. The CDR3 contains 13 residues. The CDR3 region has the DNA TGTGCCAGTAGTATACTACGGGGGGATACGCAGTATTTT. Its translation is CASSILRGDTQYF.

This clonotype was found many times. The chain has TRBV7-9 and TRBJ1-5; D remains unclear. Per germline, CDR1 SEHNR and CDR2 FQNEAQ (reference sequence). This CDR3 is 12 amino acids long. With 5 bases removed from V and 7 bases from J, the gap between germline ends came to 9 bases. The CDR3: CASSTTRQPQHF. The CDR3 DNA is TGTGCCAGCAGCACAACGAGACAGCCCCAGCATTTT.

This chain uses TRBV6-1 with TRBJ1-5; D may be TRBD1 (5 bases). CDR3 size: 15 residues. Between the trimmed V and J ends, which lost 1 base and 7 bases, there was a span of 14 bases. Germline V CDR1 and CDR2: MNHNS, SASEGT. CDR3 sequence: CASSEVGALSQPQHF. In DNA, the CDR3 is TGTGCCAGCAGTGAAGTAGGGGCGCTCAGCCAGCCCCAGCATTTT.

This clonotype occurred a few times. The chain links TRBV21-1 to TRBJ2-1. TRBV21-1 is designated a pseudogene. The CDR3 covers 10 residues. CDR3 amino acids: CASNHGEQFF. CDR3 coding DNA: TGTGCCAGCAACCATGGAGAGCAGTTCTTC.

Concerning this clonotype itself: Given a much more abundant clone one base away, this may be a read error. This rearrangement joins TRBV2 to TRBJ1-5; D is perhaps TRBD1 (5 bases). The CDR3 totals 15 residues. From germline, CDR1 is SNHLY and CDR2 FYNNEI. Here the CDR3 reads CASSVGGIGNRPQHF. The CDR3 region has the DNA TGTGCCAGCAGTGTGGGGGGTATAGGCAATCGGCCCCAGCATTTT.

Only a few counts were recorded for this clonotype. The V and J genes are TRBV6-6 and TRBJ2-7; TRBD1 matches 9 bases. In germline, CDR1 is MNHNY, CDR2 SVGAGI (reference sequence). The CDR3 is 15 amino acids. V lost 5 bases and J lost 3; bases outside the gene matches: 8. The CDR3 coding sequence is TGTGCCAGCAGTCCGCCCGGGACAGGGTTCTACGAGCAGTACTTC. Translated: CASSPPGTGFYEQYF.

The rearrangement links TRBV9 to TRBJ1-4; D unclear. Germline assignment: CDR1 SGDLS and CDR2 YYNGEE. V lost 0 bases and J lost 5, with 8 bases in between. This CDR3 has 14 residues. The CDR3 loop reads CASSVGGGNEKLFF. The CDR3 nucleotides read TGTGCCAGCAGCGTAGGGGGAGGGAATGAAAAACTGTTTTTT.

This clonotype was recorded once. Given a much more abundant clone one base away, this may be a read error. This chain's CDR3 is CVSSQDEATNTGELFF. The CDR3 DNA sequence: TGCGTCAGCAGCCAAGATGAGGCGACGAACACCGGGGAGCTGTTTTTT. The chain carries TRBV4-3 and TRBJ2-2; no reliable D call. Germline CDR1 and CDR2: LGHNA and YSLEER. The CDR3 loop spans 16 amino acids.

On this clonotype: A read error may explain this, as a much larger clone is one base away. The chain is built from TRBV27 and TRBJ1-5; D ambiguous. The CDR3 totals 15 residues. The V end was cut by 2 bases, the J end by 9 bases, with 17 bases between. Germline CDR1 MNHEY, CDR2 SMNVEV (reference sequence). CDR3 nucleotide sequence: TGTGCCAGCAGTTTACACGCAAGAGGAGCTCGGCCCCAGCATTTT. Residues: CASSLHARGARPQHF.

Of note for this clonotype: Being one base from a much bigger clone, this may be a read error. The chain combines TRBV20-1 with TRBJ2-1, with 12 bases that match TRBD2. Trimming cost V 6 bases and J 8 bases; bases outside gene matches: 11. CDR1 is DFQATT and CDR2 is SNEGSKA in the germline V gene (reference sequence). CDR3 length: 15 residues. The CDR3 loop reads CSANQLAGGYDEQFF. CDR3 DNA: TGCAGTGCCAACCAACTAGCGGGAGGTTACGATGAGCAGTTCTTC.

This clonotype was picked up many times. J is TRBJ2-5 and V is TRBV4-2; the match to TRBD2 covers 8 bases. V dropped 2 bases and J dropped 4; count of bases not matched to a gene: 3. CDR1 LGHNA and CDR2 YNFKEQ come from the germline V gene. This CDR3 spans 14 amino acids. DNA of the CDR3: TGTGCCAGCAGCCAAAGGAGCGGGAGAGAGACCCAGTACTTC. This translates into CASSQRSGRETQYF.

A few counts support this clonotype. The chain has TRBV4-1 and TRBJ1-1; D is uncertain. Trimming cost V 0 bases and J 7 bases, with 12 bases left between them. The CDR3 runs to 14 residues. The germline V gene has CDR1 MGHRA and CDR2 YSYEKL. The CDR3 loop is CASSQDPANGEAFF. The CDR3 DNA is TGCGCCAGCAGCCAAGATCCCGCTAACGGTGAAGCTTTCTTT.

This chain uses TRBV18 with TRBJ2-5; unclear D gene. CDR1 KGHSH and CDR2 LQKENI come from the germline V gene. CDR3 length equals 13 residues. Trimming took off 6 bases at V and 3 bases at J, with 11 bases between the two ends. CDR3 sequence: CASSPRMEETQYF. DNA of the CDR3: TGTGCCAGCTCCCCCCGGATGGAAGAGACCCAGTACTTC.

This clonotype was detected many times. V is TRBV12-3 or TRBV12-4 and J is TRBJ2-5; TRBD2 agrees at 9 bases. This CDR3 is 16 amino acids long. J lost 3 bases, V lost 3 bases, and 8 bases had no gene match. For the CDR3, the DNA is TGTGCCAGCAGTTTCATCTGGACTAGCGACAAAGAGACCCAGTACTTC. This gives the protein CASSFIWTSDKETQYF.

This clonotype was observed at least ten times. The chain employs TRBV29-1 and TRBJ1-4; D gene uncertain. The CDR3 is 13 residues long. CDR1 SQVTM and CDR2 ANQGSEA come from the germline V gene. Trimming pared 0 bases from V and 4 bases from J, leaving 6 bases between. The CDR3 DNA sequence: TGCAGCGTTGAAGACAGATTTAATGAAAAACTGTTTTTT. Amino acid sequence: CSVEDRFNEKLFF.

This clonotype was detected ten times or more. The germline gene is not matched at one end of the junction; a read error may be the cause. The V call is TRBV5-5, the J call TRBJ1-1, with a possible D match to TRBD1 (5 bases). CDR1 and CDR2 (germline): SGHKS, YYEKEE (reference sequence). The CDR3 extends over 13 amino acids. CDR3 in DNA: TGTGCCAGCAGCTTGCCAGGGTCCCCTGAGGCTTTCTTT. This translates into CASSLPGSPEAFF.

The chain recombines TRBV27 with TRBJ2-7; D might be TRBD2 (7 bases). The germline V gene has CDR1 MNHEY and CDR2 SMNVEV (reference sequence). CDR3 size: 15 residues. Trimming took 11 bases from V and 5 from J, leaving 25 bases between them. The CDR3: CAARRGAGSHDEQYF. The CDR3 DNA reads as TGTGCCGCCCGTCGGGGGGCGGGTAGTCACGACGAGCAGTACTTC.

Comments on this clonotype: Given a much more abundant clone one base away, this may be a read error. The CDR3 ends on some other residue instead of the conserved phenylalanine or tryptophan, so this is likely a read error. The chain has TRBV20-1 and TRBJ1-1; 10 nucleotides line up with TRBD1. The CDR3 totals 14 residues. Trimming at V came to 5 bases and at J to 3 bases, leaving 6 bases not matched to a gene. The germline CDR1 and CDR2 sequences are DFQATT and SNEGSKA (reference sequence). The CDR3 sequence is CSARSGTGDTEAFL. The CDR3 nucleotides are TGCAGTGCTCGCTCCGGGACAGGGGACACTGAAGCTTTCCTT.